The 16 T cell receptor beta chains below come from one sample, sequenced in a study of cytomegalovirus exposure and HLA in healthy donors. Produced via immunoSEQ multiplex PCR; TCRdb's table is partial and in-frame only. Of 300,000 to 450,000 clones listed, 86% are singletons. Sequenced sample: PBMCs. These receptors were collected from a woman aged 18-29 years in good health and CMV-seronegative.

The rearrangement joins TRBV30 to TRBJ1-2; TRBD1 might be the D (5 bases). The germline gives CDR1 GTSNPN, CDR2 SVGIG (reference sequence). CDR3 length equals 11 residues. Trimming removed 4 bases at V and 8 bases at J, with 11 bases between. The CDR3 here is CAWTRVHGYTF. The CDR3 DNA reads TGTGCCTGGACCAGGGTTCACGGCTACACCTTC.

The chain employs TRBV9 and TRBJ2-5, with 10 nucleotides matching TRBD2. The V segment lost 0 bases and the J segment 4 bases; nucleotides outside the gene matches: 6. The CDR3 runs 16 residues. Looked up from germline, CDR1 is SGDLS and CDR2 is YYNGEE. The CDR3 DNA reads TGTGCCAGCAGCGTAGGAGCGGGAGGGCCAGGAGAGACCCAGTACTTC. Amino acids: CASSVGAGGPGETQYF.

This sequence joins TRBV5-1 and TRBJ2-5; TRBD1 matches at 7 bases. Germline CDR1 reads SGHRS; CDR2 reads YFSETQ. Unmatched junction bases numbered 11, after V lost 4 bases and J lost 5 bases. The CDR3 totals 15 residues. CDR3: CASSPLGGPRETQYF. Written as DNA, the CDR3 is TGCGCCAGCAGCCCCTTAGGGGGCCCTCGGGAGACCCAGTACTTC.

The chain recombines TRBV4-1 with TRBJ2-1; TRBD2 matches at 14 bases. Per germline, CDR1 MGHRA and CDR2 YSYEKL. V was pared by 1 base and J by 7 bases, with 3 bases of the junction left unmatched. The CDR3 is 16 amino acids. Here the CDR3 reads CASSQGGLAGANEQFF. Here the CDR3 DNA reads TGCGCCAGCAGCCAAGGGGGACTAGCGGGAGCAAATGAGCAGTTCTTC.

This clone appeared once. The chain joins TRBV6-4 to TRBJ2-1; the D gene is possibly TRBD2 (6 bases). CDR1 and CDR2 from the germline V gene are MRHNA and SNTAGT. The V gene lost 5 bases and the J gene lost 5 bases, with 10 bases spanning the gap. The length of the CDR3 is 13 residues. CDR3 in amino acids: CASSQLAHNEQFF. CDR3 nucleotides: TGTGCCAGCAGTCAACTAGCCCACAATGAGCAGTTCTTC.

The DNA of the CDR3 is TGTGCCAGCAGTCCCGGACTAGCGGGAGAAACAGATACGCAGTATTTT. Translating gives CASSPGLAGETDTQYF. The chain joins TRBV28 to TRBJ2-3; TRBD2 aligns across 13 bases. CDR1 is MDHEN and CDR2 is SYDVKM in the germline V gene. V lost 5 bases, J lost 3 bases, and 5 bases stayed unmatched. CDR3 length equals 16 residues.

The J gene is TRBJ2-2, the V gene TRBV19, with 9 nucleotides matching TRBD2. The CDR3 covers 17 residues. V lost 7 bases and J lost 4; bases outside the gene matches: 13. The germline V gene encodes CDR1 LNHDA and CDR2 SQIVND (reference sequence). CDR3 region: CASTLPGTSKGTGELFF. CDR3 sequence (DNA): TGTGCCAGTACCCTCCCAGGGACTAGCAAGGGCACCGGGGAGCTGTTTTTT.

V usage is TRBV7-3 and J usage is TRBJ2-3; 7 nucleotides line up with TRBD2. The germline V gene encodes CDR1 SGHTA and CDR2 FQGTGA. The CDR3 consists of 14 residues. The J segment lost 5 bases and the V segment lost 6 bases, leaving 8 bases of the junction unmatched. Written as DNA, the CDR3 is TGTGCCAGCAGTCCTCTAGCGGAGGGAGATACGCAGTATTTT. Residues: CASSPLAEGDTQYF.

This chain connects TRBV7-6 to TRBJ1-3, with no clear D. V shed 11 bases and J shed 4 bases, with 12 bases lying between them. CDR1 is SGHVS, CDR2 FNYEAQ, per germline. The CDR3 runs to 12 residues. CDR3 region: CAGGGNGNTIYF. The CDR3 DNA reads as TGTGCCGGAGGAGGGAACGGAAACACCATATATTTT.

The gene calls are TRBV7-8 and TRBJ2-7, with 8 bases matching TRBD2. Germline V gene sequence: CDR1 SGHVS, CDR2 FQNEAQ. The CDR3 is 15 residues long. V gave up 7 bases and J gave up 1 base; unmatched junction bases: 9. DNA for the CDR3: TGTGCCAGCACCTCGGGAGGGACGGGTTCCTACGAGCAGTACTTC. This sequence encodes CASTSGGTGSYEQYF. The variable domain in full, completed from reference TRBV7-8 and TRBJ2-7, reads GAGVSQSPRYKVAKRGQDVALRCDPISGHVSLFWYQQALGQGPEFLTYFQNEAQLDKSGLPSDRFFAERPEGSVSTLKIQRTQQEDSAVYLCASTSGGTGSYEQYFGPGTRLTVT.

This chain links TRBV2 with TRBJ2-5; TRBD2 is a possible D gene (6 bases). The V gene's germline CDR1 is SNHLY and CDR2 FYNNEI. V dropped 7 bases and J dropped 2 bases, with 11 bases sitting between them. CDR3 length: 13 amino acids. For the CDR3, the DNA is TGTGCCAGCACCCCGGGACTTCAAGAGACCCAGTACTTC. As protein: CASTPGLQETQYF.

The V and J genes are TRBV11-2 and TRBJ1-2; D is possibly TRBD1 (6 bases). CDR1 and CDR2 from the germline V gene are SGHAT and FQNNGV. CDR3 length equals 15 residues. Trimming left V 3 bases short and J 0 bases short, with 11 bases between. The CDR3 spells CASSFDRRANYGYTF. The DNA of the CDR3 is TGTGCCAGCAGCTTCGACAGGCGAGCTAACTATGGCTACACCTTC. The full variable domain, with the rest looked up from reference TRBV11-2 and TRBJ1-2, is EAGVAQSPRYKIIEKRQSVAFWCNPISGHATLYWYQQILGQGPKLLIQFQNNGVVDDSQLPKDRFSAERLKGVDSTLKIQPAKLEDSAVYLCASSFDRRANYGYTFGSGTRLTVV.

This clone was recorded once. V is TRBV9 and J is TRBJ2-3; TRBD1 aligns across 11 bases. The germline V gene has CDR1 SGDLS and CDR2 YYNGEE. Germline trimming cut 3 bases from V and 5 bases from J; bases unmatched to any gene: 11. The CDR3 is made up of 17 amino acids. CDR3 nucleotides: TGTGCCAGCAGCGCTCCCATTGGGACAGGGGGAAGAGATACGCAGTATTTT. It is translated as CASSAPIGTGGRDTQYF.

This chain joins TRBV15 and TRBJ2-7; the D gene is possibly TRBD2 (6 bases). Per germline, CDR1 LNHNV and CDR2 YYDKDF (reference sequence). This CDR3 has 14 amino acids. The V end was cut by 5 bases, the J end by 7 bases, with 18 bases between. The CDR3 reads CATSDPGVEMEQYF. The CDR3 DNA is TGTGCCACCAGCGATCCGGGGGTTGAGATGGAGCAGTACTTC.

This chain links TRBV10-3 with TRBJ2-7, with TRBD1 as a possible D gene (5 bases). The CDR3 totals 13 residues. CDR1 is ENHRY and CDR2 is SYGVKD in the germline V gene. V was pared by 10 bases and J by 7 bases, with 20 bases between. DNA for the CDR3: TGTGCCACGGAGACGGGTCCTAAGGGGGAGCAGTACTTC. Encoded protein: CATETGPKGEQYF.

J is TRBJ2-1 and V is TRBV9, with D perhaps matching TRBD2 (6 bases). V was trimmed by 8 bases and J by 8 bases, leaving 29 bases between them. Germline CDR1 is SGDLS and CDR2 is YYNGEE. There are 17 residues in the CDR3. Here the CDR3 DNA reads TGTGCCAGTACCCCTGAAGGGAGGCCTACAGCCTCCGATGAGCAGTTCTTC. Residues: CASTPEGRPTASDEQFF.